This T cell receptor beta chain was captured by sequencing in a study of blood T cell repertoires in COVID-19. The overall study: The United States, Italy and Spain were the sources of the acute and convalescent COVID-19 samples. From T cells, B-cell-depleted T cells, or PBMCs came the material, which was cDNA or gDNA.

Patients of the Seattle cohort, enrolled during active infection, were followed longitudinally. Per the original data handling: For nucleated cells, counts were estimated from reference gene primer amplification. Assay used: immunoSEQ multiplex PCR; TCRdb lists only in-frame clones, some missing. That table is the source of V, J and clone size, and D and trimming were worked out from the DNA. The data hold 250,000 to 300,000 clones, with about 87% observed a single time. Sequencing used peripheral blood. The clonotype comes from a woman aged 55-69 years with COVID-19, enrolled during active disease.

CDR3 DNA sequence: TGTGCCAGCAGTCGAACTCAGGGGGTCCTCGGCTACACCTTC. Protein product: CASSRTQGVLGYTF. The V gene is TRBV6-2 or TRBV6-3, the J gene TRBJ1-2; TRBD1 matches 7 bases. Germline CDR1 and CDR2: MNHEY and SVGEGT. V dropped 5 bases and J dropped 8; count of bases not matched to a gene: 11. This CDR3 comprises 14 residues.